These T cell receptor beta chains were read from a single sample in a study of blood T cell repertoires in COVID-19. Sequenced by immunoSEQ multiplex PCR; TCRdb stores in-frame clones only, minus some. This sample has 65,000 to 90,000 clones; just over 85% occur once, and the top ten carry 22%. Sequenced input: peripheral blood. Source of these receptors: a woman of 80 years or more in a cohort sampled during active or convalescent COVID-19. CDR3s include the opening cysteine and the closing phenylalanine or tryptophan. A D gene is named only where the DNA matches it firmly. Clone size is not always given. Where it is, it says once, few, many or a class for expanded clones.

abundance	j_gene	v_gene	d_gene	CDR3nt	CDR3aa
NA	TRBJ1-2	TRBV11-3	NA	TGTGCCAGCAGCTTAGACCGTCGGGACTATGGCTACACCTTC	CASSLDRRDYGYTF
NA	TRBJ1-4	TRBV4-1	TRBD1	TGCGCCAGCAGCCAGGATCCCGACAGGGTTGCAACTAATGAAAAACTGTTTTTT	CASSQDPDRVATNEKLFF
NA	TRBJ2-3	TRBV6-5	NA	TGTGCCAGCACCGGGCAGGGGGGTTATACGCAGTATTTT	CASTGQGGYTQYF
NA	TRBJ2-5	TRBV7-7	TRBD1	TGTGCTAGCAGCTGGACAGGGACTGGCGAGACCCAGTACTTC	CASSWTGTGETQYF
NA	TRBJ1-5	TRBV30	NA	TGTGCCTGGAGGGGGGGGAGCGACCAGCCCCAGCATTTT	CAWRGGSDQPQHF
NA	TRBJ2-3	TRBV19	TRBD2	TGTGCCAGTACCGATAGCGGGAGGGCCACAGATACGCAGTATTTT	CASTDSGRATDTQYF
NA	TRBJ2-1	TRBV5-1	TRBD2	TGCGCCAGCAGCTTCGTGTTAGCGGGAGGAGGGGAGCAGTTCTTC	CASSFVLAGGGEQFF
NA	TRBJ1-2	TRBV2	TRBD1	TGTGCCAGCAGTGGGTTCGGGACAGTTAACTATGGCTACACCTTC	CASSGFGTVNYGYTF
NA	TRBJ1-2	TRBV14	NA	TGTGCCAGCAGCCAAGATAACAGACCCTACACCTTC	CASSQDNRPYTF
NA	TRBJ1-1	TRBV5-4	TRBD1	TGTGCCAGCAGCGTGGGACAGGGGTTGAACACTGAAGCTTTCTTT	CASSVGQGLNTEAFF
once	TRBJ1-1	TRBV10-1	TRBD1	TGCGCCAGCAGTGGAGGAGGGACAGGGAACACTGAAGCTTTCTTT	CASSGGGTGNTEAFF
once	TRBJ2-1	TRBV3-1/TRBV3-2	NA	TGTGCCAGCAGCCAAGATAACCCTAGCGTAGAGTTCTTC	CASSQDNPSVEFF
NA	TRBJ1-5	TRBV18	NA	TGTGCCAGCTCACCAGGTGACGGGGTTTTGCTTGGGCCCCAGCATTTT	CASSPGDGVLLGPQHF
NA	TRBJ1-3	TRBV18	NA	TGTGCCAGCTCACCCATCGAGGGGGTTACTGGAAACACCATATATTTT	CASSPIEGVTGNTIYF
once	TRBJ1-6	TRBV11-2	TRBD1	TGTGCCAGCAGCTTAGACGGGACAGGCTCCTATAATTCACCCCTCCACTTT	CASSLDGTGSYNSPLHF
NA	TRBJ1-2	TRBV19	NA	TGTGCCAGTAGTATTCAGACAAACTATGGCTACACCTTC	CASSIQTNYGYTF
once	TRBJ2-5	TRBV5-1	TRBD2	TGCGCCAGCAGCCCCGGACTAGCGGGAGGGCCCAGGGAGACCCAGTACTTC	CASSPGLAGGPRETQYF
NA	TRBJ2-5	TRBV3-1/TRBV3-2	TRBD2	TGTGCCAGCAGCCTCCGGGGTAGCGGGACCCAAGAGACCCAGTACTTC	CASSLRGSGTQETQYF
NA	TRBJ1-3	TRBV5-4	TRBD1	TGTGCCACAAGCAGGGGGACGGTTGGAAACACCATATATTTT	CATSRGTVGNTIYF
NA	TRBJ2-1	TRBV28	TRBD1	TGTGCCAGCAGTCCCGGGACAGGGGGCTCTAACAATGAGCAGTTCTTC	CASSPGTGGSNNEQFF
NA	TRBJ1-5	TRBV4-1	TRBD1	TGCGCCAGCAGCCACCAAGGACAGGGTCAAAATCAGCCCCAGCATTTT	CASSHQGQGQNQPQHF
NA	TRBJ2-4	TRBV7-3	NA	TGTGCCAGCAGCTTAGAGACAGCCCTAGGCATTCAGTACTTC	CASSLETALGIQYF
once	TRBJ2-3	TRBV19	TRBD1	TGTGCCAGTAGGGTGACAGGGGACTTTCGGTATACGCAGTATTTT	CASRVTGDFRYTQYF
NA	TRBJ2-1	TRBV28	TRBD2	TGTGCCAGCAGTTTATGGGGACTAGCGGGAGGGCTGAGCTCCTACAATGAGCAGTTCTTC	CASSLWGLAGGLSSYNEQFF
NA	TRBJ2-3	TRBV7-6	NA	TGTGCCAGCAGCTCGAGGGGGATGGCGGGGGAGGGAGATACGCAGTATTTT	CASSSRGMAGEGDTQYF
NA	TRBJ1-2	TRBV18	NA	TGTGCCAGCTCACCCGACATGGCTAACTATGGCTACACCTTC	CASSPDMANYGYTF
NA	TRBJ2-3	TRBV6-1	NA	TGTGCCAGCAGACCCTGGGGGACACCAATCACTACGCAGTATTTT	CASRPWGTPITTQYF
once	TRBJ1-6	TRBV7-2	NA	TGTGCCAGCAGCGTAGTACGAACAGATAATTCACCCCTCCACTTT	CASSVVRTDNSPLHF
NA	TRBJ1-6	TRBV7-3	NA	TGTGCCAGCAGCCCGGGACTGGATAATTCACCCCTCCACTTT	CASSPGLDNSPLHF
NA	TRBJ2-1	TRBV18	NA	TGTGCCAGCTCACCCAGGGGGGTGGACTACAATGAGCAGTTCTTC	CASSPRGVDYNEQFF
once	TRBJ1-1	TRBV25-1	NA	TGTGCCAGCAGTGATAATACAGGGTTAGAAGCTTTCTTT	CASSDNTGLEAFF
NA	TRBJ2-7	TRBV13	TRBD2	TGTGCCAGCAGCTCTGGACTAGCGGGAAGGGGCTCCTACGAGCAGTACTTC	CASSSGLAGRGSYEQYF
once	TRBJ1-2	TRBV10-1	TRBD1	TGCGCCAGCTCTGAGGGGGCCCGAAGCACTCTTGGCTACACCTTC	CASSEGARSTLGYTF
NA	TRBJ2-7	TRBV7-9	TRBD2	TGTGCCAGCTCCCCGTTTGGGGGGGTTCCCTACGAGCAGTACTTC	CASSPFGGVPYEQYF
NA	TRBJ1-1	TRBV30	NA	TGTGCCTGGAGCGGACAGCTAGGCACTGAAGCTTTCTTT	CAWSGQLGTEAFF
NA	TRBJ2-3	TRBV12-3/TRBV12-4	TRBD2	TGTGCCAGCAGTCGACTAGCGGAAGATACGCAGTATTTT	CASSRLAEDTQYF
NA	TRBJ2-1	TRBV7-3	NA	TGTGCCAGCAGCTTCATGGCCCCTTGGGCAGGGAATGTCAATGAGCAGTTCTTC	CASSFMAPWAGNVNEQFF
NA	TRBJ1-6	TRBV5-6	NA	TGTGCCAGCAGCTTGCGTCGGGATACAACGAAAAATTCACCCCTCCACTTT	CASSLRRDTTKNSPLHF
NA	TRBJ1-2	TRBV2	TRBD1	TGTGCCAGGACAGGGGGGGACTATGGCTACACCTTC	CARTGGDYGYTF
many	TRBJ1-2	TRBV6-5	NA	TGTGCCAGCAGAATACAGGGAGGGGACTACACCTTC	CASRIQGGDYTF
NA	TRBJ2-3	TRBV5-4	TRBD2	TGTGCCAGCAGCTTGGGTTTGGCGGGAGTGGGGAGCGGTACGCAGTATTTT	CASSLGLAGVGSGTQYF
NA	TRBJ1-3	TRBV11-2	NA	TGTGCCAGCAGCTTAGAACTTGAATCTGGAAACACCATATATTTT	CASSLELESGNTIYF
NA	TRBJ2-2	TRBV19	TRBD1	TGTGCCAGTAGGAGGACAGGGTGGGTCGGGGAGCTGTTTTTT	CASRRTGWVGELFF
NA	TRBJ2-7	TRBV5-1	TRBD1	TGCGCCAGCAGCTTGGCCCCCAGGGGGAGCTCCTACGAGCAGTACTTC	CASSLAPRGSSYEQYF
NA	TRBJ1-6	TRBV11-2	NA	TGTGCCAGCAGCTCACAGAAAGATAATTCACCCCTCCACTTT	CASSSQKDNSPLHF
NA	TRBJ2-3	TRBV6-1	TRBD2	TGTGCCAGCAGTGAAGCGTCCGGACTAGCGGGGAGTAGGACAGATACGCAGTATTTT	CASSEASGLAGSRTDTQYF
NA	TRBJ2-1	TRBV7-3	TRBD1	TGTGCCAGCAGCCGCGGCGGGACAGGGTTCAATGAGCAGTTCTTC	CASSRGGTGFNEQFF
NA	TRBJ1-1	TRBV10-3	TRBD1	TGTGCCATCAGGAGACAGGGGGAGAACACTGAAGCTTTCTTT	CAIRRQGENTEAFF
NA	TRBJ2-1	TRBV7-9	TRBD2	TGTGCCAGCAGCCCGCGACTAGCGGGGGGAAATGAGCAGTTCTTC	CASSPRLAGGNEQFF
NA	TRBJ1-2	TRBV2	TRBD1	TGTGCCAGCAGTGAAGAGGGGACAGGGTCCAACTATGGCTACACCTTC	CASSEEGTGSNYGYTF
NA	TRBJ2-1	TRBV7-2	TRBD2	TGTGCCAGCAGCGAAGGGCTCGGCGGGAGAGGCAATGAGCAGTTCTTC	CASSEGLGGRGNEQFF
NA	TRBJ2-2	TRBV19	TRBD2	TGTGCCAGTAGCGTCATGCGGGGGAAGAACGGGGAGCTGTTTTTT	CASSVMRGKNGELFF
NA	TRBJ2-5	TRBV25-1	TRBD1	TGTGCCAGCAGAGGGACAGCAATACTGTCAGAGACCCAGTACTTC	CASRGTAILSETQYF
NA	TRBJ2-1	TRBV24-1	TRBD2	TGTGCCACCAGTGATCCTAGCGGGAGGAATGAGCAGTTCTTC	CATSDPSGRNEQFF
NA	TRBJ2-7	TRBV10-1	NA	TGCGCCAGCCCCAAGACAGGTTCCCTCTACGAGCAGTACTTC	CASPKTGSLYEQYF
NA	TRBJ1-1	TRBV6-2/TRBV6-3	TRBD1	TGTGCCAGCAGTTACTTGAACAGGGGAGTTACTGAAGCTTTCTTT	CASSYLNRGVTEAFF
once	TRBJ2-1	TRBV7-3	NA	TGTGCCAGCAGCTTAACCCTCAGGGGCAGCTCCTACAATGAGCAGTTCTTC	CASSLTLRGSSYNEQFF
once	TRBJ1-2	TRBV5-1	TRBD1	TGCGCCAGCAGCCAACAGGGGGACTATGGCTACACCTTC	CASSQQGDYGYTF
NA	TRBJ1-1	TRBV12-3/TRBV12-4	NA	TGTGCCAGCAGTCAACAGGATAACACTGAAGCTTTCTTT	CASSQQDNTEAFF